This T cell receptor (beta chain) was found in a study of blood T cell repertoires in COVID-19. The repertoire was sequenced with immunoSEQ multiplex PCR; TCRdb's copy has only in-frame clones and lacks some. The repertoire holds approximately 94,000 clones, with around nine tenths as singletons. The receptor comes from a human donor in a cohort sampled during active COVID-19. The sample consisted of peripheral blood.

CDR3 nucleotides: TGCGCCAGCAGCCAAACGGCCCTAAGCGGGAGCTACGAGCAGTACTTC. Protein product: CASSQTALSGSYEQYF. The chain couples TRBV4-3 to TRBJ2-7; 8 positions agree with TRBD2. Germline values: CDR1 LGHNA, CDR2 YSLEER. This CDR3 has 16 amino acids. V lost 2 bases and J lost 3; bases outside the gene matches: 9.